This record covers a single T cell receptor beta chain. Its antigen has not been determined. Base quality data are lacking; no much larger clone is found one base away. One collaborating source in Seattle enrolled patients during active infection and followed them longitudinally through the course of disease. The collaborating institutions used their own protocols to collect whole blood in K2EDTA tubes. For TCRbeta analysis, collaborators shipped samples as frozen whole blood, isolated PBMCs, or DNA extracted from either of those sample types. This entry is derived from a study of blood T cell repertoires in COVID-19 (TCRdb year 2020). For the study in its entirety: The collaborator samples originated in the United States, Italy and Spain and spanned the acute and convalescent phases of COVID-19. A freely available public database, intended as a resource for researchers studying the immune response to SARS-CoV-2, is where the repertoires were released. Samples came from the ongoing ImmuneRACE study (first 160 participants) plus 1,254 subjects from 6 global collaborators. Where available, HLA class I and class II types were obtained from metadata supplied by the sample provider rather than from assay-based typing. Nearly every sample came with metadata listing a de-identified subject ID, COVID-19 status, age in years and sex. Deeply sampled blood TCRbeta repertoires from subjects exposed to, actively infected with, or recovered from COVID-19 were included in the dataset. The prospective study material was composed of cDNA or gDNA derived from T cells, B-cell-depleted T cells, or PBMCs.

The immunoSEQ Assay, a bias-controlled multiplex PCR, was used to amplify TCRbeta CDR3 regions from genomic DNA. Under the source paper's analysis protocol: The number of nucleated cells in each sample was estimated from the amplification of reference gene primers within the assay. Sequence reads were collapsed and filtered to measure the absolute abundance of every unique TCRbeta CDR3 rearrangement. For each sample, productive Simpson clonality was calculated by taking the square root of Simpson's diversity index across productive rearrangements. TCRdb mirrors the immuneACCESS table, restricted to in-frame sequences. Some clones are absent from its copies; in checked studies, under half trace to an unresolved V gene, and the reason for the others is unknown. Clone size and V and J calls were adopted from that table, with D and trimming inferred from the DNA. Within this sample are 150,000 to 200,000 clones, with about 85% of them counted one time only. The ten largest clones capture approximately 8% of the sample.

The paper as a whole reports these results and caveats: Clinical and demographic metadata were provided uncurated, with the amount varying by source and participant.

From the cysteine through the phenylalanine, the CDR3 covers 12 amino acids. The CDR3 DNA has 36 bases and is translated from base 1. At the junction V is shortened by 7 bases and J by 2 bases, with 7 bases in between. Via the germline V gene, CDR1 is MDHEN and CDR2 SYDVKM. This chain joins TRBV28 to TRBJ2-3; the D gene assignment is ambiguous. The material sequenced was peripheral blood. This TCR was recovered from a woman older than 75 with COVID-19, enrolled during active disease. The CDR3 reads CASTESTDTQYF. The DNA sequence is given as TGTGCCAGCACGGAGTCCACAGATACGCAGTATTTT.